This T cell receptor beta chain was sequenced in a study of T cell changes during pregnancy in multiple sclerosis. Clones were read by immunoSEQ multiplex PCR, and TCRdb kept only the in-frame ones, dropping some. The table records about 64,000 clones, around 91% of them present only once. CDR3 length equals 15 residues. V lost 4 bases to trimming and J lost 5 bases, with 16 bases between them. Germline CDR1 KGHSH, CDR2 LQKENI. The receptor comes from a female donor in good health, enrolled as a control in a pregnancy study. Sequenced here: peripheral blood, sampled in the second trimester of pregnancy. This chain links TRBV18 with TRBJ2-3; D gene unclear. CDR3 nucleotides: TGTGCCAGCTCACGCGGCGGAACGACCGTAGATACGCAGTATTTT. It yields the protein CASSRGGTTVDTQYF.